The rows below give T cell receptor beta chains drawn from one sample of a study of blood T cell repertoires in COVID-19. The assay was immunoSEQ multiplex PCR, and TCRdb's table has in-frame clones only and misses some. The sample shows 350,000 to 400,000 clones, about 86% of them seen only once. Sequenced input: peripheral blood. All receptors come from an older woman with COVID-19, enrolled during active disease. The CDR3 runs from the conserved cysteine through the conserved F or W. Each record gives: CDR3 length, J gene, V gene, clone size, D gene, CDR3 protein, CDR3 DNA. A D gene is named only where the DNA matches it firmly. Expanded clones get a size class; other rows say once, few or many, or leave the size out.

CDR3 length: 15; J gene: TRBJ1-2; V gene: TRBV13; clone size: NA; D gene: TRBD1; CDR3 protein: CASSTTGGSSDGYTF; CDR3 DNA: TGTGCCAGCAGCACGACAGGGGGGTCTTCGGATGGCTACACCTTC
CDR3 length: 15; J gene: TRBJ2-5; V gene: TRBV5-1; clone size: NA; D gene: NA; CDR3 protein: CASSSDTLRGETQYF; CDR3 DNA: TGCGCCAGCAGCTCGGACACCCTAAGGGGGGAGACCCAGTACTTC
CDR3 length: 19; J gene: TRBJ2-7; V gene: TRBV7-6; clone size: NA; D gene: TRBD2; CDR3 protein: CASSLTPPGLAGGWNEQYF; CDR3 DNA: TGTGCCAGCAGCCTTACACCTCCGGGACTAGCGGGGGGGTGGAACGAGCAGTACTTC
CDR3 length: 14; J gene: TRBJ2-7; V gene: TRBV15; clone size: NA; D gene: TRBD1; CDR3 protein: CATSRAGTGGEQYF; CDR3 DNA: TGTGCCACCAGCAGAGCCGGGACAGGGGGCGAGCAGTACTTC
CDR3 length: 17; J gene: TRBJ2-1; V gene: TRBV11-2; clone size: NA; D gene: TRBD2; CDR3 protein: CASRGGGGRGLYNEQFF; CDR3 DNA: TGTGCCAGCAGGGGCGGGGGGGGACGAGGACTGTACAATGAGCAGTTCTTC
CDR3 length: 15; J gene: TRBJ2-7; V gene: TRBV7-8; clone size: once; D gene: TRBD1; CDR3 protein: CASSDRQGANYEQYF; CDR3 DNA: TGTGCCAGCAGCGACCGACAGGGGGCAAACTACGAGCAGTACTTC
CDR3 length: 13; J gene: TRBJ1-2; V gene: TRBV5-1; clone size: NA; D gene: NA; CDR3 protein: CASNAGSGGGYTF; CDR3 DNA: TGCGCCAGCAATGCAGGATCAGGTGGTGGCTACACCTTC
CDR3 length: 17; J gene: TRBJ2-7; V gene: TRBV7-9; clone size: NA; D gene: NA; CDR3 protein: CASSLVPIYDSSYEQYF; CDR3 DNA: TGTGCCAGCAGCTTAGTACCCATCTACGACAGTAGTTACGAGCAGTACTTC
CDR3 length: 16; J gene: TRBJ1-3; V gene: TRBV7-3; clone size: once; D gene: NA; CDR3 protein: CASRHRDLGPGNTIYF; CDR3 DNA: TGTGCCAGCAGGCACCGGGACTTGGGGCCTGGAAACACCATATATTTT
CDR3 length: 17; J gene: TRBJ1-6; V gene: TRBV19; clone size: once; D gene: TRBD1; CDR3 protein: CASSTHTGGSYNSPLHF; CDR3 DNA: TGTGCCAGTAGTACTCATACAGGGGGATCCTATAATTCACCCCTCCACTTT
CDR3 length: 14; J gene: TRBJ1-1; V gene: TRBV18; clone size: NA; D gene: NA; CDR3 protein: CASQPRQENTEAFF; CDR3 DNA: TGTGCCAGTCAACCCAGACAGGAGAACACTGAAGCTTTCTTT
CDR3 length: 14; J gene: TRBJ1-3; V gene: TRBV3-1/TRBV3-2; clone size: NA; D gene: NA; CDR3 protein: CASSPSESGNTIYF; CDR3 DNA: TGTGCCAGCAGCCCGTCCGAGTCTGGAAACACCATATATTTT
CDR3 length: 16; J gene: TRBJ2-1; V gene: TRBV7-6; clone size: NA; D gene: TRBD2; CDR3 protein: CASSPLAGGLSNEQFF; CDR3 DNA: TGTGCCAGCAGCCCTCTAGCGGGGGGGCTCTCTAATGAGCAGTTCTTC
CDR3 length: 14; J gene: TRBJ1-5; V gene: TRBV6-6; clone size: NA; D gene: TRBD1; CDR3 protein: CASGPTGGNQPQHF; CDR3 DNA: TGTGCCAGCGGTCCGACAGGGGGCAATCAGCCCCAGCATTTT
CDR3 length: 14; J gene: TRBJ2-7; V gene: TRBV29-1; clone size: NA; D gene: TRBD1; CDR3 protein: CSVEEGDRGQIRYF; CDR3 DNA: TGCAGCGTTGAAGAGGGGGACAGGGGACAGATAAGGTACTTC
CDR3 length: 13; J gene: TRBJ2-5; V gene: TRBV4-3; clone size: NA; D gene: TRBD1; CDR3 protein: CASSQQGEETQYF; CDR3 DNA: TGCGCCAGCAGCCAGCAGGGGGAAGAGACCCAGTACTTC
CDR3 length: 16; J gene: TRBJ2-5; V gene: TRBV5-1; clone size: NA; D gene: TRBD1; CDR3 protein: CASSWGIGQGLVTQYF; CDR3 DNA: TGCGCCAGCAGCTGGGGGATCGGACAGGGGTTGGTGACCCAGTACTTC
CDR3 length: 16; J gene: TRBJ1-1; V gene: TRBV6-2/TRBV6-3; clone size: NA; D gene: TRBD1; CDR3 protein: CASSSLLQGADTEAFF; CDR3 DNA: TGTGCCAGCAGTTCTCTCCTCCAGGGGGCTGACACTGAAGCTTTCTTT
CDR3 length: 13; J gene: TRBJ2-5; V gene: TRBV5-4; clone size: NA; D gene: NA; CDR3 protein: CASSLEGVRTQYF; CDR3 DNA: TGTGCCAGCAGCTTGGAGGGGGTGCGCACCCAGTACTTC
CDR3 length: 14; J gene: TRBJ2-5; V gene: TRBV7-2; clone size: NA; D gene: TRBD2; CDR3 protein: CASSLLAGVETQYF; CDR3 DNA: TGTGCCAGCAGCTTATTAGCGGGGGTTGAGACCCAGTACTTC
CDR3 length: 11; J gene: TRBJ1-2; V gene: TRBV5-6; clone size: NA; D gene: NA; CDR3 protein: CASSLGAGTTF; CDR3 DNA: TGTGCCAGCAGCTTGGGGGCAGGAACCACCTTC
CDR3 length: 15; J gene: TRBJ2-7; V gene: TRBV7-6; clone size: NA; D gene: NA; CDR3 protein: CASSSRVGPSYEQYF; CDR3 DNA: TGTGCCAGCAGCTCCCGTGTGGGGCCGAGCTACGAGCAGTACTTC
CDR3 length: 13; J gene: TRBJ1-1; V gene: TRBV2; clone size: once; D gene: NA; CDR3 protein: CASSGQMNTEAFF; CDR3 DNA: TGTGCCAGCAGTGGACAGATGAACACTGAAGCTTTCTTT
CDR3 length: 14; J gene: TRBJ2-5; V gene: TRBV29-1; clone size: NA; D gene: TRBD2; CDR3 protein: CSALERGGLETQYF; CDR3 DNA: TGCAGCGCCCTTGAGCGGGGGGGCCTAGAGACCCAGTACTTC
CDR3 length: 15; J gene: TRBJ2-3; V gene: TRBV19; clone size: NA; D gene: NA; CDR3 protein: CASSEGGSHTDTQYF; CDR3 DNA: TGTGCCAGTAGTGAGGGGGGGAGCCACACAGATACGCAGTATTTT
CDR3 length: 15; J gene: TRBJ1-2; V gene: TRBV27; clone size: NA; D gene: TRBD1; CDR3 protein: CASSLQGAWSYGYTF; CDR3 DNA: TGTGCCAGCAGTTTACAGGGGGCATGGAGCTATGGCTACACCTTC
CDR3 length: 14; J gene: TRBJ2-7; V gene: TRBV19; clone size: few; D gene: NA; CDR3 protein: CASSDSIYRYEQYF; CDR3 DNA: TGTGCCAGTAGTGACAGTATTTACCGGTACGAGCAGTACTTC
CDR3 length: 14; J gene: TRBJ2-7; V gene: TRBV5-5; clone size: few; D gene: TRBD1; CDR3 protein: CASSPGTGVREQYF; CDR3 DNA: TGTGCCAGCAGCCCCGGGACAGGGGTCCGGGAGCAGTACTTC
CDR3 length: 13; J gene: TRBJ1-5; V gene: TRBV12-3/TRBV12-4; clone size: NA; D gene: NA; CDR3 protein: CASGYRDTQPQHF; CDR3 DNA: TGTGCCAGCGGTTACAGGGACACTCAGCCCCAGCATTTT
CDR3 length: 13; J gene: TRBJ1-2; V gene: TRBV5-4; clone size: NA; D gene: NA; CDR3 protein: CASSVDSLWGYTF; CDR3 DNA: TGTGCCAGCAGCGTGGACTCCTTGTGGGGCTACACCTTC
CDR3 length: 12; J gene: TRBJ1-5; V gene: TRBV12-3/TRBV12-4; clone size: NA; D gene: NA; CDR3 protein: CASSLSDQPQHF; CDR3 DNA: TGTGCCAGCAGTTTATCCGATCAGCCCCAGCATTTT
CDR3 length: 15; J gene: TRBJ1-6; V gene: TRBV12-5; clone size: NA; D gene: NA; CDR3 protein: CASGSLSSYNSPLHF; CDR3 DNA: TGTGCTAGTGGCTCCCTTTCCTCCTATAATTCACCCCTCCACTTT
CDR3 length: 18; J gene: TRBJ2-7; V gene: TRBV21-1; clone size: once; D gene: NA; CDR3 protein: CASSKNLDRDSRTYEQYF; CDR3 DNA: TGTGCCAGCAGCAAAAACTTAGACCGGGACTCCCGGACCTACGAGCAGTACTTC
CDR3 length: 12; J gene: TRBJ1-4; V gene: TRBV30; clone size: NA; D gene: NA; CDR3 protein: CACGGSDEKLFF; CDR3 DNA: TGTGCCTGTGGCGGTTCTGACGAAAAACTGTTTTTT
CDR3 length: 15; J gene: TRBJ2-3; V gene: TRBV11-3; clone size: NA; D gene: NA; CDR3 protein: CASSYPGLSTDTQYF; CDR3 DNA: TGTGCCAGCAGCTACCCCGGACTTAGCACAGATACGCAGTATTTT
CDR3 length: 13; J gene: TRBJ2-5; V gene: TRBV9; clone size: NA; D gene: TRBD1; CDR3 protein: CASSVDRGETQYF; CDR3 DNA: TGTGCCAGCAGCGTAGACAGGGGGGAGACCCAGTACTTC
CDR3 length: 13; J gene: TRBJ1-6; V gene: TRBV5-8; clone size: few; D gene: NA; CDR3 protein: CASRESRGSPLHF; CDR3 DNA: TGTGCCAGCAGGGAGAGCAGGGGTTCACCCCTCCACTTT
CDR3 length: 15; J gene: TRBJ2-3; V gene: TRBV7-2; clone size: NA; D gene: NA; CDR3 protein: CASSFQAGSTDTQYF; CDR3 DNA: TGTGCCAGCAGCTTTCAGGCGGGGAGCACAGATACGCAGTATTTT
CDR3 length: 14; J gene: TRBJ1-2; V gene: TRBV19; clone size: NA; D gene: TRBD1; CDR3 protein: CASSSGQGDGGYTF; CDR3 DNA: TGTGCCAGTAGTTCGGGACAGGGTGATGGAGGCTACACCTTC
CDR3 length: 13; J gene: TRBJ2-3; V gene: TRBV5-1; clone size: NA; D gene: TRBD2; CDR3 protein: CASYSGDADTQYF; CDR3 DNA: TGCGCCAGTTACAGCGGGGATGCAGATACGCAGTATTTT
CDR3 length: 13; J gene: TRBJ2-7; V gene: TRBV4-1; clone size: NA; D gene: TRBD2; CDR3 protein: CASSQPGGSPQYF; CDR3 DNA: TGCGCCAGCAGCCAGCCGGGAGGGTCTCCGCAGTACTTC
CDR3 length: 14; J gene: TRBJ2-3; V gene: TRBV7-8; clone size: NA; D gene: NA; CDR3 protein: CASLPGGPTDTQYF; CDR3 DNA: TGTGCCAGCCTACCGGGGGGCCCCACAGATACGCAGTATTTT